The 28 T cell receptor beta chains given below trace back to one sample, sequenced in a study of ipilimumab plus nivolumab after autologous stem cell transplantation. Clones were sequenced by immunoSEQ multiplex PCR, and TCRdb holds only the in-frame ones, with some missing. Found here are some 87,000 clones, 65% to 85% of them singletons; the top ten hold roughly 2%. The sequenced sample was PBMCs, obtained in a trial of ipilimumab plus nivolumab as post-transplant consolidation. The receptor set was obtained from a male donor with diffuse large B-cell lymphoma.

V and J are TRBV4-1 and TRBJ2-3, with a possible D match to TRBD2 (7 bases). The CDR3 totals 17 residues. CDR1 and CDR2 (germline): MGHRA, YSYEKL. Trimming shortened V by 0 bases and J by 0 bases, and 13 bases separated the two germline ends. CDR3 region: CASSQDPPGGSTDTQYF. CDR3 sequence (DNA): TGCGCCAGCAGCCAAGATCCACCGGGGGGCAGCACAGATACGCAGTATTTT.

The V gene is TRBV5-6, the J gene TRBJ1-5; 7 bases match TRBD1. The CDR3 is 17 residues long. V was clipped by 4 bases and J by 2 bases; unmatched bases: 12. Germline CDR1 reads SGHDT; CDR2 reads YYEEEE. The CDR3, as DNA: TGTGCCAGCAGCCAACGACAGGGTAAGATCGGCAATCAGCCCCAGCATTTT. It yields the protein CASSQRQGKIGNQPQHF.

The chain has TRBV28 and TRBJ1-2, with D maybe TRBD1 (6 bases). Per germline, CDR1 MDHEN and CDR2 SYDVKM. V was trimmed by 6 bases and J by 1 base, leaving 15 bases between them. The CDR3 loop spans 15 amino acids. In DNA, the CDR3 is TGTGCCAGCAGGACAACAGGGACACTTAACTATGGCTACACCTTC. Protein sequence: CASRTTGTLNYGYTF.

This chain joins TRBV9 and TRBJ2-5; tentatively, D is TRBD1 or TRBD2 (6 bases each). TRBJ2-7 explains the end of the DNA better; the J call may be wrong. This CDR3 spans 14 amino acids. Germline V gene lookup returns CDR1 SGDLS and CDR2 YYNGEE. The CDR3, as DNA: TGTGCCAGCAGCGCCGGGGGCAGGGTGCCCGAGCAGTACTTC. Translated, it gives CASSAGGRVPEQYF.

This chain uses TRBV27 with TRBJ2-7; the D is unclear. V shed 5 bases and J shed 5 bases, with 16 bases lying between them. The CDR3 runs 14 residues. CDR1 MNHEY and CDR2 SMNVEV come from the germline V gene (reference sequence). In DNA form, the CDR3 reads TGTGCCAGCAGTACGCGGACGGCACCCAACGAGCAGTACTTC. Translating gives CASSTRTAPNEQYF.

The J gene is TRBJ2-5, the V gene TRBV21-1; TRBD2, the table's D call, lacks a check against the DNA. The closer fit of TRBJ2-7 to the DNA end suggests the J call may be wrong. TRBV21-1 counts as a pseudogene. CDR3 length equals 15 residues. The CDR3 DNA is TGTGCCAGCAGCCCTAGACTAGCGGGGGCGGACGAGCAGTACTTC. Protein sequence: CASSPRLAGADEQYF.

The CDR3: CASSSTGQTNEKLFF. CDR3 DNA sequence: TGTGCCAGCTCGTCCACGGGACAGACTAATGAAAAACTGTTTTTT. The genes are TRBV18 and TRBJ1-4, with 7 bases aligning to TRBD1. V trimming: 6 bases; J trimming: 2 bases; junction bases outside the gene matches: 6. Germline V CDR1 and CDR2: KGHSH, LQKENI. The CDR3 is 15 residues long.

The CDR3 nucleotides read TGTGCCAGCAGCTTTACTAGGGAGGGCTCCTACGAGCAGTACTTC. Its protein is CASSFTREGSYEQYF. This chain uses TRBV7-2 with TRBJ2-7, with 7 bases that match TRBD2. The CDR3 runs to 15 residues. Germline V CDR1 and CDR2: SGHTA, FQGNSA. V was clipped by 3 bases and J by 0 bases; unmatched bases: 5.

This chain uses TRBV10-2 with TRBJ1-6; 10 bases agree with TRBD1. After removal of 6 bases from V and 6 bases from J, the junction contained 2 bases not matched to a gene. This CDR3 has 14 amino acids. Germline V gene sequence: CDR1 WSHSY, CDR2 SAAADI. In DNA form, the CDR3 reads TGCGCCAGCAGCCGGGACAGGGGTAATTCACCCCTCCACTTT. It yields the protein CASSRDRGNSPLHF.

This chain connects TRBV7-2 to TRBJ2-5; tentative D call: TRBD1 (5 bases). This CDR3 is 15 amino acids long. Trimming stripped 3 bases from V and 4 bases from J, with 15 bases between. Germline values: CDR1 SGHTA, CDR2 FQGNSA. The CDR3 spells CASSLTVHWGETQYF. The CDR3 DNA sequence: TGTGCCAGCAGCTTGACAGTCCACTGGGGAGAGACCCAGTACTTC.

V usage is TRBV9 and J usage is TRBJ2-1, with TRBD2 identical over 8 bases. This CDR3 has 13 residues. The germline CDR1 and CDR2 sequences are SGDLS and YYNGEE. Germline trimming cut 4 bases from V and 7 bases from J; bases unmatched to any gene: 4. CDR3 sequence reads: CASSRGGRNEQFF. The CDR3 nucleotides read TGTGCCAGCAGCCGGGGGGGCCGGAATGAGCAGTTCTTC. The full variable domain, with the rest looked up from reference TRBV9 and TRBJ2-1, is DSGVTQTPKHLITATGQRVTLRCSPRSGDLSVYWYQQSLDQGLQFLIQYYNGEERAKGNILERFSAQQFPDLHSELNLSSLELGDSALYFCASSRGGRNEQFFGPGTRLTVL.

The gene calls are TRBV5-6 and TRBJ1-6, with D possibly being TRBD1 (5 bases). This CDR3 has 14 amino acids. Germline CDR1 is SGHDT and CDR2 is YYEEEE. Deletions cut 3 bases from V and 14 bases from J, with 18 bases between. This CDR3 is CASSSGTQFRALHF. DNA for the CDR3: TGTGCCAGCAGCTCCGGGACCCAATTTCGAGCCCTCCACTTT. The full variable domain, its missing parts supplied by reference TRBV5-6 and TRBJ1-6, is DAGVTQSPTHLIKTRGQQVTLRCSPKSGHDTVSWYQQALGQGPQFIFQYYEEEERQRGNFPDRFSGHQFPNYSSELNVNALLLGDSALYLCASSSGTQFRALHFGNGTRLTVT.

This clone was found a few times. The chain employs TRBV6-5 and TRBJ1-1, with a tentative D call TRBD1 (5 bases). The CDR3 spans 11 residues. Per germline, CDR1 MNHEY and CDR2 SVGAGI. V was clipped by 5 bases and J by 11 bases, with 12 bases between them. The CDR3 DNA reads as TGTGCCAGCAGTCAGGGATTGACCGCTTTCTTT. This translates into CASSQGLTAFF.

This chain connects TRBV6-6 to TRBJ1-2; D call uncertain. The germline V gene encodes CDR1 MNHNY and CDR2 SVGAGI (reference sequence). Trimming shortened V by 5 bases and J by 7 bases, and 20 bases separated the two germline ends. The CDR3 sequence is 15 residues long. CDR3 residues: CASSRPMGNFAGYTF. DNA for the CDR3: TGTGCCAGCAGTCGCCCGATGGGGAATTTTGCTGGCTACACCTTC.

This clone was recorded once. V usage is TRBV4-2 and J usage is TRBJ2-3, with TRBD2 matching 11 bases. J was trimmed by 3 bases and V by 4 bases; bases with no gene match: 3. CDR3 length equals 15 residues. Germline V gene lookup returns CDR1 LGHNA and CDR2 YNFKEQ. The CDR3 reads CASSRRLAGTDTQYF. The CDR3 DNA reads as TGTGCCAGCAGCCGCCGACTAGCGGGGACAGATACGCAGTATTTT.

Here the CDR3 DNA reads TGTGCCAGCAGCTCGTATGGCTACACCTTC. Translated: CASSSYGYTF. The J gene is TRBJ1-2, the V gene TRBV11-2; no reliable D call. Germline CDR1 SGHAT, CDR2 FQNNGV. V lost 4 bases and J 5 bases, leaving 2 bases between the germline ends. This CDR3 comprises 10 residues. The entire variable domain, with the rest obtained from reference TRBV11-2 and TRBJ1-2, is as follows: EAGVAQSPRYKIIEKRQSVAFWCNPISGHATLYWYQQILGQGPKLLIQFQNNGVVDDSQLPKDRFSAERLKGVDSTLKIQPAKLEDSAVYLCASSSYGYTFGSGTRLTVV.

This chain links TRBV6-5 with TRBJ1-4; 8 bases align to TRBD1. CDR1 and CDR2 (germline): MNHEY, SVGAGI. J gave up 2 bases and V 5 bases, and 1 base lay outside the gene matches. CDR3 length: 14 amino acids. CDR3 loop: CASSGTGTNEKLFF. CDR3 coding DNA: TGTGCCAGCAGTGGGACAGGCACTAATGAAAAACTGTTTTTT.

This clone was recorded once. This chain links TRBV19 with TRBJ2-1; D may match TRBD1 or TRBD2 (5 bases each). The CDR3 has 14 amino acids. Trimming took 0 bases from V and 9 from J, leaving 12 bases between them. Germline lookup yields CDR1 LNHDA and CDR2 SQIVND (reference sequence). The chain's CDR3 is CASSIERQSGEQFF. Written as DNA, the CDR3 is TGTGCCAGTAGTATAGAGAGACAGAGCGGTGAGCAGTTCTTC.

Comments on this clone: The same CDR3 is also encoded by other DNA sequences in this sample. This chain links TRBV4-2 with TRBJ1-4; D not certain. Germline values: CDR1 LGHNA, CDR2 YNFKEQ. With 1 base removed from V and 5 bases from J, the gap between germline ends came to 8 bases. The CDR3 spans 14 residues. CDR3 protein: CASSQGPENEKLFF. As DNA, the CDR3 is TGTGCCAGCAGCCAAGGGCCGGAAAATGAAAAACTGTTTTTT.

The J gene is TRBJ2-7, the V gene TRBV19; D is possibly TRBD2 (5 bases). Germline assignment: CDR1 LNHDA and CDR2 SQIVND (reference sequence). The CDR3 is made up of 13 amino acids. Trimming pared 4 bases from V and 3 bases from J, leaving 10 bases between. DNA of the CDR3: TGTGCCAGTAGTACGGGCGGACTCTACGAGCAGTACTTC. Amino acid sequence: CASSTGGLYEQYF.

The chain couples TRBV11-2 to TRBJ1-1; TRBD1 matches at 9 bases. After removal of 4 bases from V and 8 bases from J, the junction contained 11 bases not matched to a gene. Germline V gene lookup returns CDR1 SGHAT and CDR2 FQNNGV. This CDR3 has 15 residues. The CDR3 bases are TGTGCCAGCAGCTCATACAGGGGGCCTAGATCAGAAGCTTTCTTT. Amino acid sequence: CASSSYRGPRSEAFF.

The chain combines TRBV7-6 with TRBJ2-1; 9 bases line up with TRBD2. CDR3 size: 15 residues. Trimming removed 8 bases from V and 6 bases from J; junction bases left unmatched: 11. CDR1 SGHVS and CDR2 FNYEAQ come from the germline V gene. CDR3 sequence (DNA): TGTGCCAGCTGTCGGGCGGGGGGGCCCGGCAATGAGCAGTTCTTC. As protein: CASCRAGGPGNEQFF.

The rearrangement joins TRBV19 to TRBJ2-1; TRBD1 might be the D (6 bases). The germline V gene has CDR1 LNHDA and CDR2 SQIVND (reference sequence). The V gene lost 6 bases and the J gene lost 5 bases, with 11 bases spanning the gap. The CDR3 runs to 13 residues. As DNA, the CDR3 is TGTGCCAGTAGCCGGAACAGGGACAATGAGCAGTTCTTC. Translated, it gives CASSRNRDNEQFF.

V is TRBV6-1 and J is TRBJ2-4; 7 bases line up with TRBD2. Germline loops: CDR1 MNHNS, CDR2 SASEGT. The CDR3 loop spans 12 amino acids. V was clipped by 6 bases and J by 8 bases; unmatched bases: 4. The CDR3 sequence: CASSREEYIQYF. DNA of the CDR3: TGTGCCAGCAGCCGGGAGGAGTACATTCAGTACTTC.

This clone was recorded a few times. In the same sample, other DNA sequences code for this CDR3. The chain links TRBV7-9 to TRBJ2-1, with 11 bases identical to TRBD2. Trimming cost V 5 bases and J 5 bases; bases outside gene matches: 5. The CDR3 contains 15 residues. Germline CDR1 SEHNR, CDR2 FQNEAQ (reference sequence). CDR3 in DNA: TGTGCCAGCAGCCTTGGGACTAGCGGACACAATGAGCAGTTCTTC. Translated: CASSLGTSGHNEQFF.

The chain is built from TRBV9 and TRBJ1-1; a weak D match, TRBD1 (6 bases). Between the trimmed V and J ends, which lost 0 bases and 3 bases, there was a span of 12 bases. The CDR3 totals 15 residues. In germline, CDR1 is SGDLS, CDR2 YYNGEE. This chain's CDR3 is CASSVDFGGHTEAFF. In nucleotides, the CDR3 is TGTGCCAGCAGCGTAGATTTCGGGGGCCACACTGAAGCTTTCTTT.

This clone was counted once. The V call is TRBV5-5, the J call TRBJ1-1; 10 nucleotides line up with TRBD1. CDR1 SGHKS and CDR2 YYEKEE come from the germline V gene (reference sequence). The junction had 9 bases not matched to a gene; V was cut back by 4 bases and J by 3 bases. This CDR3 has 16 residues. CDR3 amino acids: CASSAGTGVSHTEAFF. CDR3 coding DNA: TGTGCCAGCAGCGCCGGGACAGGGGTTTCTCACACTGAAGCTTTCTTT.

This clone was detected only a few times. The rearrangement joins TRBV27 to TRBJ1-1; TRBD1 is a possible D gene (5 bases). This CDR3 has 14 residues. Germline V lookup: CDR1 MNHEY, CDR2 SMNVEV (reference sequence). V dropped 7 bases and J dropped 4 bases, with 16 bases sitting between them. DNA of the CDR3: TGTGCCAGCACCTCAAGGTCGGGGGGCACTGAAGCTTTCTTT. Its protein is CASTSRSGGTEAFF.